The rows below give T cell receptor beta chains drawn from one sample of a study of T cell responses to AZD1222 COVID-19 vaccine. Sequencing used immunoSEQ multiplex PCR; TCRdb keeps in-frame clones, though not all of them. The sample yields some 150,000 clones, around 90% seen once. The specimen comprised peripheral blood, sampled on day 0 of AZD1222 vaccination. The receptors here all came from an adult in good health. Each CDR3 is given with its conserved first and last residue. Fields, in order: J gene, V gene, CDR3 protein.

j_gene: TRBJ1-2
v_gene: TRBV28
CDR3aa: CASSLNLGRRHDYGYTF

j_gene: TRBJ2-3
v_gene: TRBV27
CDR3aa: CASTYRDRGRVPNTDTQYF

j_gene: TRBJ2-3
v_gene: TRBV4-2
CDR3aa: CASSQDLAGGPTDTQYF

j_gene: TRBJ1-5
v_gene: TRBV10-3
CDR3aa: CAISDPRGAQPQHF

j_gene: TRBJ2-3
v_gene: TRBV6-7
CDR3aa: CASVEPGQRVDTQYF

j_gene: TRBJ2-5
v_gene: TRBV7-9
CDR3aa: CASSPRTGQETQYF

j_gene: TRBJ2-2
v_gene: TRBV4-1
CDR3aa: CASSQVLVTATGELFF

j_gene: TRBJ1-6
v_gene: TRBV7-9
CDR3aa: CASSQGAANSPLHF

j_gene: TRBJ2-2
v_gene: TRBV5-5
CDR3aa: CASSLAAGNGELFF

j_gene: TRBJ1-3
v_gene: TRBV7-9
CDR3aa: CASSLTGGEGNTIYF

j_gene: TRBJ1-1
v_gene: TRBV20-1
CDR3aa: CSASAGMSTEAFF

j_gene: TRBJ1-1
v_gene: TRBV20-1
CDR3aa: CRATNTEAFF

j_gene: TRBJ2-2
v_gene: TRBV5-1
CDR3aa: CASSRDPGNTGELFF